This T cell receptor beta chain was recovered during a study of blood T cell repertoires in COVID-19. About the research overall: Some COVID-19 samples were acute and others convalescent; all came from the United States, Italy and Spain.

Produced via immunoSEQ multiplex PCR; TCRdb's table is partial and in-frame only. The sample yields under 130,000 clones, more than 80% seen once. V was cut by 2 bases and J by 4 bases, with 8 bases left in between. CDR1 SNHLY and CDR2 FYNNEI come from the germline V gene. CDR3 size: 13 residues. Sequenced: peripheral blood. The receptor was derived from a woman aged 70-85 years with acute or convalescent COVID-19. This sequence joins TRBV2 and TRBJ1-2; D is unclear. The CDR3, as DNA: TGTGCCAGCAGTGAAACCCACACCTATGGCTACACCTTC. Translated: CASSETHTYGYTF.